This T cell receptor (beta chain) appears in the sequencing data of a study of high-grade serous ovarian cancer treatment subgroups. Overall study: On average, roughly 14,000 reads and 6,000 to 8,000 unique TCR beta rearrangements were obtained per sample.

The study's findings and limits: Repertoire similarity ranged about 0.11 to 0.8 between tumors of one patient. Higher neoantigen levels went with greater TCR clonal relatedness. The analyses considered CDR3 and ignored CDR1 and CDR2.

The tumor samples were collected prior to definitive surgery or chemotherapy. Comment on this clone: The antigen is not known.

Germline V gives CDR1 MNHEY, CDR2 SMNVEV (reference sequence). The CDR3 loop spans 16 amino acids. The V and J ends lost 5 bases and 2 bases, in that order; junction bases with no gene match: 9. Some clones are missing from TCRdb's copy, which holds only in-frame ones; the method was immunoSEQ multiplex PCR. Found here are just over 35,000 clones, approximately 81% of them singletons; the top ten hold around 3.3%. The receptor was isolated from a human donor with high-grade serous ovarian cancer. V gene TRBV27 combines with J gene TRBJ2-7; 10 bases fit TRBD2. Sequenced sample: tumor tissue. The CDR3 region is CASSPQAGGFPYEQYF. CDR3 DNA sequence: TGTGCCAGCAGTCCTCAAGCGGGAGGGTTTCCCTACGAGCAGTACTTC.